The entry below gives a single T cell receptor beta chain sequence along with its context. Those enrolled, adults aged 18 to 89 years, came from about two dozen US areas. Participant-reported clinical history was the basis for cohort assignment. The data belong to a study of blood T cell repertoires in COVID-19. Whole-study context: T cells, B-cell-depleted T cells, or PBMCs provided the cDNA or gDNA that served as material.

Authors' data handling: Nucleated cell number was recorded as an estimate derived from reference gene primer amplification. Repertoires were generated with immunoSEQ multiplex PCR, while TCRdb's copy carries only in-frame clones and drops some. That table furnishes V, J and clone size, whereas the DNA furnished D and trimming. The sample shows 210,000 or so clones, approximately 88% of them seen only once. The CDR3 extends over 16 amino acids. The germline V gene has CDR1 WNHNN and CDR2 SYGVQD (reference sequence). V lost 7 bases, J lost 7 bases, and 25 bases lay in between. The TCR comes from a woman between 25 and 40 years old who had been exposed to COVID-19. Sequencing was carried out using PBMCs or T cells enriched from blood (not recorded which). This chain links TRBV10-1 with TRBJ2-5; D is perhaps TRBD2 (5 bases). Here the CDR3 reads CASIASGWRSRGTQYF. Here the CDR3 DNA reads TGCGCCAGCATCGCCTCCGGGTGGAGGTCGAGAGGGACCCAGTACTTC.